This T cell receptor beta chain was found in a study of cytomegalovirus exposure and HLA in healthy donors (dated by TCRdb to the late 2010s). Regarding the research as a whole: An earlier analysis of roughly 630 of the donors reported approximately 270 Gb of sequence data and 117 million unique TCR beta sequences from roughly 200 million T cells. A later genetic analysis took genome-wide SNP genotypes for about 65% of the 666 donors and used that subset as a discovery cohort. Class I and class II HLA loci were covered by the typing at four-digit resolution. In an earlier analysis of 500 to 650 of the donors, high-throughput TCR beta sequencing was used to judge whether each TCR beta V gene segment behaved as functional or pseudogenic. Because of strong linkage in the cohort, 4 to 6 DR-DQ haplotypes were treated as single units for association and clustering. In the later analysis, no new phenotypic data were used to find candidate immune exposures; instead, reliance was placed on TCR beta sequences and their occurrence across donors. All discovery cohort repertoires had been generated on a single sequencing platform. Across some 400 genotyped donors of the cohort, an average of roughly 250,000 unique TCR beta nucleotide sequences per donor were sequenced, and about a sixth of those sequences were non-productive. Typing coverage differed by locus: A, B, C, DRB1 and DQB1 were typed in roughly 620-640 donors, DQA1 in about 500, DPA1 in approximately 600, and DPB1 in around 440. The study was designed to test whether signatures of past pathogen exposure could be identified by cataloging public T cell receptors. High-throughput TCR immunosequencing, statistical association of individual TCRs with disease status, and machine learning were combined to predict cytomegalovirus infection status. Of the approximately 400 genotyped donors, 81% were placed in the genetic ancestry cluster associated with self-reported Caucasian donors. An early release covering some 640 HLA-typed donors comprised roughly 300 gigabases of sequencing data and around 80 million unique TCR sequences. To study patterns of TCR occurrence, a later analysis re-analyzed previously published TCR beta repertoires from around 660 donors and added high-resolution HLA genotyping. The study profiled the T cell repertoires of 500 to 800 subjects by immunosequencing and related them to cytomegalovirus serostatus. Donor age, sex, ethnicity and CMV serostatus were collected together with the repertoire data. Besides the first cohort of some 670 subjects, a separate validation cohort made up of over 100 different subjects was used. Study-level results and caveats: In an earlier analysis of around 600 of the donors, most TCR beta V segments were observed in productive rearrangements about 90% or about 30% of the time, broadly matching IMGT annotations. Roughly uniform sequencing depth across donors was assumed in presence/absence analyses, although this assumption may not hold. According to a later analysis, most CMV-associated TCR beta chains appeared to be HLA-restricted, and the HLA associations seemed to be driven largely by CMV exposure. A later analysis found that HLA-associated TCR beta chains were more clonally expanded and had lower generation probabilities than equally common non-associated chains. The classifier was reported to diagnose cytomegalovirus status with high specificity and sensitivity in both the original cohort and the validation cohort. Because some donors lacked HLA typing at each locus, the association tests relied only on the typed subset. Immune exposure information for the cohort was limited to CMV serostatus. According to a later analysis, TCR association rates differed among HLA loci, with DRB1 alleles showing the most associated TCRs and HLA-C alleles showing the fewest. A group of highly shared sequence variants was considered likely to be a technical artifact of the sequencing pipeline. Correlated functional status among segregating V segments might be attributable to linkage disequilibrium, but an unknown experimental factor could not be ruled out. At a false discovery rate of 0.05, a later analysis linked around 17,000 TCR beta sequences to specific HLA alleles. Because counts were too low, under 20 rarely observed V segments, including chromosome 9 orphons, were left out of the earlier analysis of 587 of the donors. A later analysis reported that several top co-occurrence clusters appeared linked to parvovirus B19, influenza, CMV and Epstein-Barr virus. According to the authors, the approach could potentially be generalized to other disease states and immunological phenotypes. Three of the identified cytomegalovirus-associated TCR beta chains were confirmed in vitro to be specific for cytomegalovirus antigens. An association between a missense DCLRE1C variant and V-gene and J-gene trimming of TCR beta chains was found in a later genetic analysis and replicated in an independent cohort. Most TCR sequences were seen in very few donors, while some public TCRs were found in many individuals. When HLA alleles, especially DR and DQ, strongly co-occurred, attributing TCR associations to individual alleles was difficult. A total of around 150 TCR beta chains were listed by the study as associated with cytomegalovirus. Some IMGT-functional V segments, including TRBV6-2 and TRBV6-3, could not be distinguished by the 87-base-pair reads and were therefore excluded. A further reported finding was that TCR beta sequences accurately predicted the HLA-A and HLA-B alleles for most subjects in the first cohort. The cohort was sequenced for TCR beta chains only, and without alpha or paired-chain data the features that could be detected were limited. According to a later genetic analysis, donors in an Asian-associated ancestry cluster had fewer N-insertions in productive TCRs than the approximately 650-donor mean.

About this clone itself: Its binding antigen is unknown. No clone much larger than this one lies a single base away; base qualities are absent.

In total, roughly 670 healthy bone marrow donors made up the cohort. At the time of sampling, all cohort members were nominally healthy, though unrecorded immune exposures were likely present. The donor tested CMV seronegative, placing the donor among the approximately 360 seronegative members of the cohort. A peripheral blood sample was provided by each donor, and peripheral blood mononuclear cells were used for TCR beta sequencing. Genomic DNA was extracted from the blood cell samples with the Qiagen DNeasy Blood Extraction Kit. The library was built by means of the immunoSEQ multiplex PCR assay. For the multiplex PCR, a mixture combining 60 forward primers for TCR Vbeta segments and 13 reverse primers for TCR Jbeta segments was used. A multiplex PCR assay on genomic DNA amplified the CDR3 region of rearranged TCR beta genes. Amplified TCR beta libraries were sequenced as 87-base-pair reads on the Illumina HiSeq System. The original pipeline was this. Across the roughly 670 repertoires, a later analysis counted 60 million to 90 million unique TCR beta chains, roughly 11 million of which were shared by at least two donors. Raw reads were error-corrected and collapsed into unique sequences by a nearest-neighbor algorithm in which closely related sequences were merged to remove PCR and sequencing errors. To assign V, D and J gene segments, CDR3 sequences were aligned to IMGT reference sequences. For a sequence to be retained, a match of at least six nucleotides was required to both a V gene segment and a J gene segment. A rearrangement was called productive if the CDR3 had no stop codons and remained in frame with V and J, and every other rearrangement was called non-productive. CDR3 was defined according to IMGT convention as the region running from the second conserved V-encoded cysteine to the conserved J-encoded phenylalanine. The earlier analysis of about 610 of the donors excluded any sequence lacking an unambiguous match to a single V gene segment. In an earlier analysis of approximately 590 of the donors, a V segment was called functional when productive rearrangements were above 56.7%, and segregating when the standard deviation between donors exceeded 5%. A statistical classification framework was built to diagnose cytomegalovirus status from the catalog of TCR beta chain sequences. A later analysis assigned V and J genes by comparing TCR nucleotide sequences with IMGT/GENE-DB human TR gene sequences. Using the TCRdist pipeline, a later analysis assigned CDR3 sequences along with most-parsimonious VDJ recombination scenarios. In a later analysis, each TCR beta chain was defined by its CDR3 amino acid sequence together with its V-gene family, and reads without a unique V-gene family were excluded. To address suspected cross-contamination and a sequencing artifact, a later analysis removed several hundred highly shared, low-generation-probability nucleotide sequences. In a later analysis, a clonal expansion index for each public chain was calculated from normalized within-repertoire ranks of inferred template counts. In a later analysis, generation probabilities were computed using a VDJ recombination model fitted to out-of-frame rearrangements, and the results were checked against IGoR. A later analysis scored TCR-TCR, TCR-HLA and TCR-CMV co-occurrence with hypergeometric tests, applying a repertoire-size bias correction to TCR pairs. To estimate false discovery rates, a later analysis permuted the HLA or CMV assignments 20 times. In a later analysis, co-occurring TCRs were grouped with DBSCAN, and TCRdist sequence similarity was added when clustering was performed within HLA-allele-positive subsets. For co-occurrence clustering, repertoires with fewer than 30,000 or more than 120,000 public chains were excluded, along with five repertoires with anomalous nucleotide sharing. TCRdb retrieved this table from immuneACCESS and kept in-frame rearrangements only. Not all clones are present; in checked studies, unresolved V genes account for under half, and no reason is known for the remainder. V and J calls and clone size are as listed in that table; D and trimming were resolved from the DNA. The sample table records 90,000 to 100,000 clones; roughly 79% of these occur just once. Around 5% of the sample goes to the ten largest clones.

At the junction V is shortened by 1 base and J by 8 bases, with 14 bases in between. The germline V gene sets CDR1 to SGHVS and CDR2 to FQNEAQ. The CDR3 contains 14 residues, cysteine and phenylalanine counted. Only CDR3 DNA is held: 42 bases, read in frame from base 1. The receptor comes from a woman in her thirties or forties in good health and CMV-seronegative. This receptor chain uses TRBV7-8 and TRBJ1-2; the D gene identity is not certain. Sequenced sample: PBMCs. The CDR3: CASSLDEGVGGYTF. The sequence in DNA is TGTGCCAGCAGCTTAGATGAGGGAGTAGGGGGCTACACCTTC.